These 12 T cell receptor beta chains were all obtained from the same sample, sequenced in a study of spatial heterogeneity in lung cancer. TCRdb re-called the 5' RACE reads with MiXCR, one entry per CDR3 protein. The sample lists about 810 distinct CDR3 sequences; about 70% were seen once. Whole-study results and caveats: Tumor mutation counts were tracked by expanded intratumoral alpha and beta TCR counts.

The antigens these receptors bind are not known. Time point noted: sample taken at primary tumor resection. The source material was lung tumor tissue, sampled at surgery. The receptors originated from a male donor with early-stage non-small cell lung cancer.

The V and J genes are TRBV12-3 or TRBV12-4 and TRBJ2-6, with 9 bases lining up with TRBD1. This CDR3 comprises 19 residues. The J segment lost 0 bases and the V segment lost 4 bases, leaving 10 bases of the junction unmatched. The CDR3 DNA reads as TGTGCCAGCAGTTCCCTAAACAGGGGGCTGATCTCTGGGGCCAACGTCCTGACTTTC. Translation: CASSSLNRGLISGANVLTF.

The CDR3 nucleotides are TGTGCCTGGACCGTCGACAGGGACTATGGCTACACCTTC. As protein: CAWTVDRDYGYTF. The chain carries TRBV30 and TRBJ1-2, with TRBD1 matching 7 bases. CDR1 is GTSNPN, CDR2 SVGIG, per germline (reference sequence). The CDR3 runs to 13 residues. V shed 4 bases and J 3 bases; nucleotides not matched to a gene: 5.

The genes are TRBV5-6 and TRBJ2-5; either TRBD1 or TRBD2 may supply D (5 bases each). The V gene lost 4 bases and the J gene lost 7 bases, with 20 bases spanning the gap. Per the germline V gene, CDR1 is SGHDT and CDR2 is YYEEEE. There are 15 residues in the CDR3. In nucleotides, the CDR3 is TGTGCCAGCAGCCTTCGGGACGGAGGACCTTGGACCCAGTACTTC. Translating gives CASSLRDGGPWTQYF.

This chain connects TRBV6-6 to TRBJ1-5; 9 bases fit TRBD1. The junction had 9 bases not matched to a gene; V was cut back by 6 bases and J by 9 bases. From germline, CDR1 is MNHNY and CDR2 SVGAGI (reference sequence). The CDR3 sequence is 14 residues long. This chain's CDR3 is CASSTGQGFRPQHF. The CDR3, as DNA: TGTGCCAGCAGCACGGGACAGGGCTTTCGGCCCCAGCATTTT.

V is TRBV29-1 and J is TRBJ2-3; no firm D call. CDR1 SQVTM and CDR2 ANQGSEA come from the germline V gene. Trimming took 6 bases from V and 2 from J, leaving 3 bases between them. This CDR3 spans 10 amino acids. The CDR3 spells CSVDTDTQYF. DNA of the CDR3: TGCAGCGTGGACACAGATACGCAGTATTTT.

The chain joins TRBV6-5 to TRBJ1-5; 11 bases agree with TRBD1. Germline V gene lookup returns CDR1 MNHEY and CDR2 SVGAGI. This CDR3 has 13 residues. J gave up 7 bases and V 6 bases, and 2 bases lay outside the gene matches. The CDR3 is CASSRDRGQPQHF. The CDR3 coding sequence is TGTGCCAGCAGCCGGGACAGGGGGCAGCCCCAGCATTTT.

The chain uses TRBV9 and TRBJ2-1; TRBD2 matches at 10 bases. V gave up 0 bases and J gave up 6 bases; unmatched junction bases: 12. The CDR3 length is 18 residues. CDR1 and CDR2 from the germline V gene are SGDLS and YYNGEE. CDR3 region: CASSVEGLAGAPFNEQFF. CDR3 nucleotide sequence: TGTGCCAGCAGCGTAGAGGGGCTAGCGGGGGCCCCGTTCAATGAGCAGTTCTTC.

This chain connects TRBV7-3 to TRBJ1-6; D is unclear. Germline V gene sequence: CDR1 SGHTA, CDR2 FQGTGA. CDR3 length equals 12 residues. V shed 5 bases and J shed 7 bases, with 6 bases lying between them. CDR3 sequence (DNA): TGTGCCAGCAGCCCCCAGAATTCACCCCTCCACTTT. It translates to CASSPQNSPLHF.

The V call is TRBV10-3, the J call TRBJ2-7, with D uncertain. CDR1 and CDR2 (germline): ENHRY, SYGVKD. Trimming pared 4 bases from V and 1 base from J, leaving 14 bases between. This CDR3 contains 15 residues. The CDR3 here is CAISVRYGFSYEQYF. Written as DNA, the CDR3 is TGTGCCATCAGTGTAAGGTACGGGTTTTCCTACGAGCAGTACTTC.

The rearrangement uses TRBV7-9 and TRBJ2-1; D not resolved. Germline V lookup: CDR1 SEHNR, CDR2 FQNEAQ (reference sequence). The CDR3 covers 13 residues. V was pared by 1 base and J by 4 bases, with 5 bases between. The DNA of the CDR3 is TGTGCCAGCAGCTTAGGGCAGTACAATGAGCAGTTCTTC. Its translation is CASSLGQYNEQFF.

The chain employs TRBV5-4 and TRBJ2-5, with a weak D call TRBD2 (6 bases). V shed 0 bases and J shed 1 base, with 10 bases lying between them. The CDR3 runs 15 residues. CDR1 is SGHNT, CDR2 YYREEE, per germline (reference sequence). In DNA, the CDR3 is TGTGCCAGCAGCTTGGGACTAGATTTCCAAGAGACCCAGTACTTC. As protein: CASSLGLDFQETQYF.

The gene calls are TRBV29-1 and TRBJ1-1; D is unresolved. The germline gives CDR1 SQVTM, CDR2 ANQGSEA. The CDR3 sequence is 15 residues long. The V and J ends lost 1 base and 1 base respectively, with 13 bases between them. CDR3 sequence (DNA): TGCAGCGTTGAAGGGGATTCGGGCTGGAACACTGAAGCTTTCTTT. Its translation is CSVEGDSGWNTEAFF. The full variable domain, its missing parts supplied by reference TRBV29-1 and TRBJ1-1, is SAVISQKPSRDICQRGTSLTIQCQVDSQVTMMFWYRQQPGQSLTLIATANQGSEATYESGFVIDKFPISRPNLTFSTLTVSNMSPEDSSIYLCSVEGDSGWNTEAFFGQGTRLTVV.